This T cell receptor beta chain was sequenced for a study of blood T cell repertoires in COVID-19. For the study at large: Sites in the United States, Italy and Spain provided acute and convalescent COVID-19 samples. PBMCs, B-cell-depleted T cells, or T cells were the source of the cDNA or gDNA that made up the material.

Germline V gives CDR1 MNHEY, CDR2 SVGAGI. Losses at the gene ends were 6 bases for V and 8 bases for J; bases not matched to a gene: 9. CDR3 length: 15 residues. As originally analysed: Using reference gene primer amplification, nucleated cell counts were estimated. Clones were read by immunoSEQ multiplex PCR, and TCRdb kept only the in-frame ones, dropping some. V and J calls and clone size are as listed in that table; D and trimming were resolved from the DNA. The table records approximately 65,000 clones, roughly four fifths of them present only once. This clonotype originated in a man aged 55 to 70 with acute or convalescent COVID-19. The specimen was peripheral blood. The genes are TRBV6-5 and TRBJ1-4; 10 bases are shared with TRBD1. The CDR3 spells CASSYLRDRGEKLFF. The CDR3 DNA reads TGTGCCAGCAGCTACCTAAGGGACAGGGGAGAAAAACTGTTTTTT.